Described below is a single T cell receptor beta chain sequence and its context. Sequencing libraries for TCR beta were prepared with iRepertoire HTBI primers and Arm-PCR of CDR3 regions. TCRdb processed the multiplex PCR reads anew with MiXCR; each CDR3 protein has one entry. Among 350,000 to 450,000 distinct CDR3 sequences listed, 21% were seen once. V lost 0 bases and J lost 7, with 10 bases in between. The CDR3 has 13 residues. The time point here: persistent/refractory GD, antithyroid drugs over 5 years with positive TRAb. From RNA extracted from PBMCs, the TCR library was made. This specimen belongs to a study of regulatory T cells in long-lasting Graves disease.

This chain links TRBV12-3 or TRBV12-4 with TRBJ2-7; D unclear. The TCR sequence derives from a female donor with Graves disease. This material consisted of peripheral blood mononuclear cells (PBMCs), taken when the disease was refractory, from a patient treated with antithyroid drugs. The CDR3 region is CASSLAQPYEQYF. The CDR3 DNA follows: TGTGCCAGCAGTTTAGCGCAACCTTATGAGCAGTACTTC.